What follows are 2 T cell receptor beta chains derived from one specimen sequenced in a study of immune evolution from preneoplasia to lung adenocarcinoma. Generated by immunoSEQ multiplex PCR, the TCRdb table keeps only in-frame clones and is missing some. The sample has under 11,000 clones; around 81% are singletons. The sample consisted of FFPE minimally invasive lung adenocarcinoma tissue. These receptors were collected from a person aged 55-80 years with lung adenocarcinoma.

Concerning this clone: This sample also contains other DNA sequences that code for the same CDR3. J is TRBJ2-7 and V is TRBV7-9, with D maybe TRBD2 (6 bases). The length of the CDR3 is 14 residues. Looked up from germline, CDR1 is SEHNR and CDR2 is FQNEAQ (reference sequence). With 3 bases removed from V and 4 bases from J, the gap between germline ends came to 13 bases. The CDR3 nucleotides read TGTGCCAGCAGCTTCGGAGGGCTCCTGTACGAGCAGTACTTC. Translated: CASSFGGLLYEQYF.

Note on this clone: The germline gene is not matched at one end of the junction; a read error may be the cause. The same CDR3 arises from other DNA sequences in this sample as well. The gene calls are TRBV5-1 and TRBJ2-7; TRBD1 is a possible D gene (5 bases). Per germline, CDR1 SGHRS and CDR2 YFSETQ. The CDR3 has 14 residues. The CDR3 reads CASSLSSIQDEQYF. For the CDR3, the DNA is TGCGCCAGCAGCTTGTCGAGTATACAGGACGAGCAGTATTTC.